This TCR beta chain was recovered during a study of T-cell memory formation after mild COVID-19. Study details: The two donors had largely donor-specific TCR clusters.

The study, taken as a whole, reports: That cross-reactive memory joined was suggested by some responding clones appearing in pre-infection memory. CD4/CD8 balance held among clones contracting day 15 to 85, and later expanders leaned CD4+. CD4+ contracting clones were mainly CM and EM; CD8+ ones, EMRA.

This clonotype was seen only a few times. What it binds is unknown. TCRdb analysed the 5' RACE reads with MiXCR anew, one entry per CDR3 protein. The sample has 350,000 to 400,000 distinct CDR3 sequences, about 15% seen once; the top ten hold about 22%. This receptor was obtained from a man in his late teens or twenties who had mild COVID-19 (a few samples of this study predate the infection). Cell type and time point are not known. The sequencing input was PBMCs or a T cell subset sorted from them (not recorded which).

The CDR3 here is CASRERGLPYNEQFF. The CDR3 DNA reads as TGCGCCAGCAGGGAGCGGGGGTTACCCTACAATGAGCAGTTCTTC. The rearrangement uses TRBV5-1 and TRBJ2-1; 8 bases line up with TRBD2. CDR3 length equals 15 residues. V shed 5 bases and J 2 bases; nucleotides not matched to a gene: 6. Germline CDR1 and CDR2: SGHRS and YFSETQ.